What follows are 9 T cell receptor beta chains derived from one specimen sequenced in a study of cytomegalovirus exposure and HLA in healthy donors (dated by TCRdb to about 2017). The library was made by the immunoSEQ multiplex PCR assay. The multiplex PCR relied on a mix of 60 forward primers for TCR Vbeta segments and 13 reverse primers for TCR Jbeta segments. TCRdb mirrors the immuneACCESS table, restricted to in-frame sequences. Some clones are absent from its copies; in checked studies, under half trace to an unresolved V gene, and the reason for the others is unknown. Here the sample has 210,000 or so clones; about 80% occur a single time. The ten largest clonotypes hold around 2% of the sample. Material: PBMCs. The receptors shown here come from a man aged 18 to 29 in good health and CMV-seronegative.

This clone showed up just once. The chain has TRBV21-1 and TRBJ1-5. TRBV21-1 is a documented pseudogene. This CDR3 has 17 amino acids. The CDR3 loop is CASSKVVPPGYNQPQHF. The CDR3 coding sequence is TGTGCCAGCAGCAAAGTAGTACCACCGGGGTACAATCAGCCCCAGCATTTT.

The gene calls are TRBV19 and TRBJ1-2; TRBD1 might be the D (5 bases). V was trimmed by 8 bases and J by 3 bases, leaving 19 bases between them. The germline CDR1 and CDR2 sequences are LNHDA and SQIVND (reference sequence). The CDR3 contains 15 residues. Here the CDR3 DNA reads TGTGCCAGTTGGGACGGGAGCCGATTCGACTATGGCTACACCTTC. Its translation is CASWDGSRFDYGYTF.

V usage is TRBV11-2 and J usage is TRBJ2-1; TRBD2 aligns across 10 bases. CDR1 is SGHAT and CDR2 is FQNNGV in the germline V gene. This CDR3 region has 16 residues. Trimming removed 5 bases from V and 8 bases from J; junction bases left unmatched: 12. The CDR3 sequence is CASSITGTSAGDEQFF. The CDR3 bases are TGTGCCAGCAGCATTACCGGGACTAGCGCGGGCGATGAGCAGTTCTTC.

This clone was observed once. This sequence joins TRBV28 and TRBJ1-2, with 8 positions matching TRBD1. The CDR3 consists of 19 residues. V lost 4 bases and J lost 4; bases outside the gene matches: 20. Germline CDR1 reads MDHEN; CDR2 reads SYDVKM. Here the CDR3 DNA reads TGTGCCAGCAGTTCTACAATTATGGACCAGGGGGCGCATCGCTATGGCTACACCTTC. Translating it yields CASSSTIMDQGAHRYGYTF.

V is TRBV10-3 and J is TRBJ2-7, with TRBD1 matching 9 bases. The germline V gene encodes CDR1 ENHRY and CDR2 SYGVKD. Trimming cost V 1 base and J 5 bases; bases outside gene matches: 3. This CDR3 is 14 amino acids long. DNA for the CDR3: TGTGCCATCAGTGAGTTGGGACAGGGTGACGAGCAGTACTTC. This codes for CAISELGQGDEQYF.

The rearrangement uses TRBV9 and TRBJ1-1; TRBD1 agrees at 8 bases. The trim removed 4 bases at V and 1 base at J, leaving 6 bases unmatched. Per germline, CDR1 SGDLS and CDR2 YYNGEE. The CDR3 runs 15 residues. CDR3 protein: CASSLVGQANTEAFF. The CDR3 nucleotides read TGTGCCAGCAGCTTGGTGGGACAGGCGAACACTGAAGCTTTCTTT.

The genes are TRBV9 and TRBJ1-6; possibly TRBD1 for D (5 bases). The length of the CDR3 is 14 residues. V lost 2 bases, J lost 10 bases, and 13 bases lay in between. Germline lookup yields CDR1 SGDLS and CDR2 YYNGEE. In DNA, the CDR3 is TGTGCCAGCAGCGTTCGACAGAAAGGGTCACCCCTCCACTTT. It is translated as CASSVRQKGSPLHF.

The chain employs TRBV4-1 and TRBJ1-2; TRBD1 might be the D (5 bases). Trimming left V 0 bases short and J 3 bases short, with 11 bases between. The CDR3 loop spans 15 amino acids. Germline-derived CDR1 and CDR2 are MGHRA and YSYEKL. CDR3 nucleotide sequence: TGCGCCAGCAGCCAAGAAGGGACTGCCTACTATGGCTACACCTTC. Its translation: CASSQEGTAYYGYTF.

This chain links TRBV16 with TRBJ2-7; D might be TRBD2 (5 bases). CDR3 length: 16 residues. The V gene lost 0 bases and the J gene lost 0 bases, with 12 bases spanning the gap. Germline values: CDR1 KGHSY, CDR2 FQNENV. In nucleotides, the CDR3 is TGTGCCAGCAGCCAATCTTCGGGGTCTGGCTCCTACGAGCAGTACTTC. This gives the protein CASSQSSGSGSYEQYF.